Each of the 26 T cell receptor beta chains below was sequenced from the same sample in a study of CD8+CD57+ T cells in acquired aplastic anemia. Genomic DNA templated the TCR beta VDJ and CDR3 profiling. TCRdb processed the reads anew with MiXCR; each CDR3 protein has one entry. Of about 180,000 distinct CDR3 sequences in the sample, less than 55% were seen once. Sequenced: sorted CD4+, CD8+, or CD8+CD57+ T cells (not recorded which) from PBMCs. Receptors originate from a human donor in good health.

This clonotype has a count of ten or more. The V gene is TRBV12-3 or TRBV12-4, the J gene TRBJ2-7; 7 bases map to TRBD1. CDR3 length: 14 residues. Germline trimming cut 5 bases from V and 3 bases from J; bases unmatched to any gene: 7. CDR3 region: CASSRKTGNYEQYF. CDR3 bases: TGTGCCAGCAGTCGTAAGACAGGGAACTACGAGCAGTACTTC.

In its sample, this clonotype was seen many times. The chain employs TRBV7-6 and TRBJ2-2; 8 nucleotides agree with TRBD2. Unmatched junction bases numbered 8, after V lost 1 base and J lost 4 bases. Germline loops: CDR1 SGHVS, CDR2 FNYEAQ. This CDR3 is 17 amino acids long. The CDR3 loop reads CASSLVARGRTTGELFF. The DNA of the CDR3 is TGTGCCAGCAGCTTAGTAGCCCGCGGGAGGACCACCGGGGAGCTGTTTTTT. Full variable domain (outside the CDR3, taken from reference TRBV7-6 and TRBJ2-2): GAGVSQSPRYKVTKRGQDVALRCDPISGHVSLYWYRQALGQGPEFLTYFNYEAQQDKSGLPNDRFSAERPEGSISTLTIQRTEQRDSAMYRCASSLVARGRTTGELFFGEGSRLTVL.

This clonotype was seen repeatedly, ten times or more. The V and J genes are TRBV24-1 and TRBJ2-5, with 9 bases fitting TRBD1. From germline, CDR1 is KGHDR and CDR2 SFDVKD. CDR3 length equals 18 residues. V lost 4 bases and J lost 2; bases outside the gene matches: 13. CDR3: CATSDVGGTGMLQETQYF. CDR3 in DNA: TGTGCCACCAGTGACGTGGGCGGGACAGGGATGTTACAAGAGACCCAGTACTTC.

The chain links TRBV20-1 to TRBJ1-6, with TRBD1 matching 9 bases. The CDR3 has 16 amino acids. CDR1 is DFQATT and CDR2 is SNEGSKA in the germline V gene (reference sequence). V dropped 3 bases and J dropped 6; count of bases not matched to a gene: 9. CDR3 sequence (DNA): TGCAGTGCTAGGGTACAGGGGGCGGTAACTAATTCACCCCTCCACTTT. It yields the protein CSARVQGAVTNSPLHF.

In regard to this clonotype: The junction differs from germline at one of its ends, possibly a read error. The chain joins TRBV11-2 to TRBJ2-7; maybe TRBD2 (5 bases). This CDR3 is built from 16 residues. The germline CDR1 and CDR2 sequences are SGHAT and FQNNGV. In DNA form, the CDR3 reads TGTGCCAGCAGCCCCCTATGGCGCTCTAGCTCCTACGAGCAGCACTTC. Amino acids: CASSPLWRSSSYEQHF. The full variable domain, in which reference TRBV11-2 and TRBJ2-7 provide the parts outside the CDR3, is EAGVAQSPRYKIIEKRQSVAFWCNPISGHATLYWYQQILGQGPKLLIQFQNNGVVDDSQLPKDRFSAERLKGVDSTLKIQPAKLEDSAVYLCASSPLWRSSSYEQHFGPGTRLTVT.

J is TRBJ1-5 and V is TRBV29-1, with D possibly being TRBD1 (6 bases). The CDR3 runs 17 residues. Between the trimmed V and J ends, which lost 6 bases and 0 bases, there was a span of 21 bases. Germline-derived CDR1 and CDR2 are SQVTM and ANQGSEA. This CDR3 reads CSVTAGGLPGSNQPQHF. Here the CDR3 DNA reads TGCAGCGTCACGGCCGGGGGGCTACCGGGTAGCAATCAGCCCCAGCATTTT. Supplemented by reference TRBV29-1 and TRBJ1-5, the full variable domain reads SAVISQKPSRDICQRGTSLTIQCQVDSQVTMMFWYRQQPGQSLTLIATANQGSEATYESGFVIDKFPISRPNLTFSTLTVSNMSPEDSSIYLCSVTAGGLPGSNQPQHFGDGTRLSIL.

The J gene is TRBJ2-2, the V gene TRBV29-1; TRBD2 matches at 8 bases. Germline CDR1 SQVTM, CDR2 ANQGSEA. J was trimmed by 1 base and V by 5 bases; bases with no gene match: 3. This CDR3 is 14 amino acids long. The CDR3 sequence is CSVHSGRNTGELFF. CDR3 nucleotides: TGCAGCGTTCACAGCGGGAGGAACACCGGGGAGCTGTTTTTT.

Points on this clonotype: At one end the junction does not follow the germline gene, possibly because of a read error. The chain combines TRBV30 with TRBJ2-3; 8 positions agree with TRBD2. This CDR3 contains 14 residues. Germline-derived CDR1 and CDR2 are GTSNPN and SVGIG (reference sequence). CDR3 bases: TGTGCCTGGAAGAATCTAGCGGGTTCAGATACGCGGTATTTT. Translation: CAWKNLAGSDTRYF.

V gene TRBV29-1 combines with J gene TRBJ2-3, with D unresolved. The CDR3 totals 13 residues. The germline gives CDR1 SQVTM, CDR2 ANQGSEA. Trimming shortened V by 8 bases and J by 0 bases, and 12 bases separated the two germline ends. CDR3 in DNA: TGCAGCTCTACCAAGACTAGCACAGATACGCAGTATTTT. Protein product: CSSTKTSTDTQYF.

As for this clonotype: The junction and the germline gene differ at one end; a read error may be behind it. This chain joins TRBV10-3 and TRBJ2-7; D uncertain. The CDR3 totals 15 residues. Germline V gives CDR1 ENHRY, CDR2 SYGVKD. CDR3 sequence: CASSDPQAASYEQYF. The CDR3 coding sequence is TGTGCCAGCAGTGACCCCCAGGCCGCCTCCTACGAGCAGTACTTC.

The V call is TRBV5-5, the J call TRBJ2-6; D ambiguous. Trimming cost V 2 bases and J 2 bases, with 5 bases left between them. Germline V gene data show CDR1 as SGHKS and CDR2 as YYEKEE (reference sequence). CDR3 length: 14 amino acids. The CDR3 sequence: CASSFQAGANVLTF. The DNA of the CDR3 is TGTGCCAGCAGCTTCCAGGCTGGGGCCAACGTCCTGACTTTC.

V gene TRBV7-9 combines with J gene TRBJ2-5, with 11 bases aligning to TRBD2. The germline V gene has CDR1 SEHNR and CDR2 FQNEAQ (reference sequence). The CDR3 runs to 15 residues. The V segment lost 5 bases and the J segment 3 bases; nucleotides outside the gene matches: 5. The CDR3 DNA follows: TGTGCCAGCAGCACTGGGACTAGCGGTGAAGAGACCCAGTACTTC. Translation: CASSTGTSGEETQYF.

This chain uses TRBV19 with TRBJ2-1; no definite D call. Germline-derived CDR1 and CDR2 are LNHDA and SQIVND (reference sequence). V lost 6 bases to trimming and J lost 3 bases, with 9 bases between them. The CDR3 is 13 amino acids. The CDR3 sequence is CASSRKFYNEQFF. The CDR3 DNA is TGTGCCAGTAGCCGGAAGTTCTACAATGAGCAGTTCTTC.

V and J are TRBV10-1 and TRBJ1-2; D ambiguous. Trimming pared 6 bases from V and 7 bases from J, leaving 12 bases between. Germline CDR1 WNHNN, CDR2 SYGVQD (reference sequence). CDR3 length equals 12 residues. The CDR3 loop is CASSFGEFGYTF. The CDR3 DNA reads TGCGCCAGCAGCTTTGGGGAGTTTGGCTACACCTTC.

The rearrangement joins TRBV2 to TRBJ2-1, with 10 bases that match TRBD2. The length of the CDR3 is 12 residues. Per the germline V gene, CDR1 is SNHLY and CDR2 is FYNNEI. With V trimmed by 6 bases and J by 11 bases, 4 bases remained unmatched. The CDR3 loop is CASRPSGGKQFF. CDR3 sequence (DNA): TGTGCCAGCAGGCCTAGCGGGGGAAAGCAGTTCTTC.

This clonotype was seen a few times. The chain employs TRBV29-1 and TRBJ1-3, with 7 bases that match TRBD1. The length of the CDR3 is 14 residues. Losses at the gene ends were 6 bases for V and 0 bases for J; bases not matched to a gene: 5. Germline lookup yields CDR1 SQVTM and CDR2 ANQGSEA. CDR3 sequence: CSVGDSNSGNTIYF. The CDR3 nucleotides are TGCAGCGTGGGGGACAGCAACTCTGGAAACACCATATATTTT.

This clonotype was counted a single time. The chain combines TRBV10-1 with TRBJ2-3, with D perhaps matching TRBD1 (6 bases). The CDR3 spans 15 residues. Germline V gene data show CDR1 as WNHNN and CDR2 as SYGVQD (reference sequence). The germline V and J ends were trimmed by 7 bases and 0 bases, with 14 bases remaining between them. CDR3 region: CASNKRQGSTDTQYF. As DNA, the CDR3 is TGCGCCAGCAATAAAAGGCAGGGGAGCACAGATACGCAGTATTTT.

The CDR3 sequence: CASSGGDSSYEQYF. In DNA form, the CDR3 reads TGTGCCAGCAGTGGAGGGGACAGCTCCTACGAGCAGTACTTC. This sequence joins TRBV6-1 and TRBJ2-7; 7 bases fit TRBD1. The CDR3 consists of 14 residues. CDR1 and CDR2 from the germline V gene are MNHNS and SASEGT. Trimming cost V 4 bases and J 0 bases; bases outside gene matches: 3.

The J gene is TRBJ2-5, the V gene TRBV29-1, with D unclear. The V end lost 4 bases, the J end lost 5 bases, and 5 bases lay between the germline ends. Germline V gene data show CDR1 as SQVTM and CDR2 as ANQGSEA. The CDR3 is made up of 10 amino acids. The CDR3 loop reads CSVGGETQYF. CDR3 sequence (DNA): TGCAGCGTTGGTGGGGAGACCCAGTACTTC.

This clonotype was counted ten times or more. The CDR3 loop reads CSAKGQSMNTEAFF. Here the CDR3 DNA reads TGCAGTGCTAAAGGACAGTCCATGAACACTGAAGCTTTCTTT. V usage is TRBV20-1 and J usage is TRBJ1-1; TRBD1 might be the D (6 bases). The V gene lost 4 bases and the J gene lost 0 bases, with 12 bases spanning the gap. The germline V gene encodes CDR1 DFQATT and CDR2 SNEGSKA (reference sequence). This CDR3 is built from 14 residues.

This clonotype came up many times. The chain links TRBV15 to TRBJ2-7; weak D call: TRBD1 (5 bases). The length of the CDR3 is 14 residues. From germline, CDR1 is LNHNV and CDR2 YYDKDF (reference sequence). V was trimmed by 7 bases and J by 4 bases, leaving 17 bases between them. CDR3 bases: TGTGCCACCACCAGGGATCGGAAAGCTTACGAGCAGTACTTC. Translation: CATTRDRKAYEQYF. Combining the CDR3 with reference TRBV15 and TRBJ2-7 gives the whole variable domain DAMVIQNPRYQVTQFGKPVTLSCSQTLNHNVMYWYQQKSSQAPKLLFHYYDKDFNNEADTPDNFQSRRPNTSFCFLDIRSPGLGDTAMYLCATTRDRKAYEQYFGPGTRLTVT.

This clonotype was seen repeatedly, ten times or more. This may come from a read error, since a much larger clone is one base off. The rearrangement uses TRBV7-2 and TRBJ2-7; 8 bases line up with TRBD2. Germline assignment: CDR1 SGHTA and CDR2 FQGNSA. The CDR3 is made up of 16 amino acids. The CDR3 protein is CASSSTGTRPSYERYF. CDR3 coding DNA: TGTGCCAGCAGCTCTACCGGGACTAGGCCGTCCTACGAGCGGTACTTC.

The rearrangement uses TRBV7-2 and TRBJ2-7; TRBD1 matches 9 bases. The ends lost 8 bases at V and 6 bases at J; junction bases unmatched: 8. Germline CDR1 reads SGHTA; CDR2 reads FQGNSA. CDR3 size: 13 residues. The CDR3 region has the DNA TGTGCCAGCGAGAGGACAGGGGCCGGCGAGCAGTACTTC. It encodes CASERTGAGEQYF.

This clonotype was seen many times. The chain combines TRBV6-5 with TRBJ1-6, with D possibly matching TRBD1 (6 bases). The CDR3 spans 16 residues. Germline CDR1 MNHEY, CDR2 SVGAGI. Deletions cut 0 bases from V and 9 bases from J, with 15 bases between. The CDR3 DNA sequence: TGTGCCAGCAGTTACTCGGGGGCTAGCCGGGTTTCACCCCTCCACTTT. It encodes CASSYSGASRVSPLHF.

The chain is built from TRBV7-9 and TRBJ2-5; 8 bases match TRBD2. CDR1 and CDR2 from the germline V gene are SEHNR and FQNEAQ (reference sequence). Trimming at V came to 0 bases and at J to 2 bases, leaving 2 bases not matched to a gene. CDR3 length: 15 residues. CDR3 DNA sequence: TGTGCCAGCAGCTTAGCCGGCGGGAGGCAAGAGACCCAGTACTTC. It is translated as CASSLAGGRQETQYF.

This chain connects TRBV2 to TRBJ1-2; tentatively, D is TRBD1 (5 bases). The V gene's germline CDR1 is SNHLY and CDR2 FYNNEI. The CDR3 is made up of 11 amino acids. Trimming pared 4 bases from V and 7 bases from J, leaving 7 bases between. DNA for the CDR3: TGTGCCAGCAGTGTTCAGGGTGGCTACACCTTC. Protein sequence: CASSVQGGYTF.